The TCR beta chain under discussion was sequenced for a study of shared clonotypes between healthy human individuals. General observations from the study: The authors sampled blood alone, and tissue repertoires likely differ.

Source study methods: Without quality scores, immunoSEQ junctional reads could not be filtered like full-length reads. Profiled with immunoSEQ multiplex PCR; TCRdb holds only in-frame clones, not every one. D and trimming were read from the DNA, whereas the V and J calls and clone size are those reported in that table. The profile shows 600,000 or so clones, roughly 98% of them singletons. The V gene's germline CDR1 is LNHNV and CDR2 YYDKDF (reference sequence). The CDR3 runs 13 residues. V shed 1 base and J shed 6 bases, with 6 bases lying between them. The table lists this clone with a count of one. Antigen: not known. The sample holds other DNA sequences that translate to the same CDR3. Naive CD8 cells, CD45RO-negative and positively selected for CCR7, excluded terminally differentiated effector memory CD45RA+ cells.

The chain uses TRBV15 and TRBJ2-2; a possible D gene is TRBD2 (5 bases). Sequencing was done on a sample of naive CD8+ T cells sorted from blood. This TCR came from a man aged 25-45 years in good health. CDR3 region: CATSRAGAGELFF. CDR3 sequence (DNA): TGTGCCACCAGCAGAGCCGGGGCCGGGGAGCTGTTTTTT.